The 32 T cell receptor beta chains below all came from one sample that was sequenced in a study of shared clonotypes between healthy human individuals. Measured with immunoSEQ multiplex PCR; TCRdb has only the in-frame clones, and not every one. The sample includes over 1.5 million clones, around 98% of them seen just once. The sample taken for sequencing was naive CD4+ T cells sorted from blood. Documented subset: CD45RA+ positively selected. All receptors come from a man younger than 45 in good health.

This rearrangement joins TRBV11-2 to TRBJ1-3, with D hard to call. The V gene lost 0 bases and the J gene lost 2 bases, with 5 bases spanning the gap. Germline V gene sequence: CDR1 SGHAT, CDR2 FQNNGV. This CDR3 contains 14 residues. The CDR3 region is CASSLDRPGNTIYF. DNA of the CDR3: TGTGCCAGCAGCTTAGACCGGCCTGGAAACACCATATATTTT. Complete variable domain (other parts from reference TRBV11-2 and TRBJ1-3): EAGVAQSPRYKIIEKRQSVAFWCNPISGHATLYWYQQILGQGPKLLIQFQNNGVVDDSQLPKDRFSAERLKGVDSTLKIQPAKLEDSAVYLCASSLDRPGNTIYFGEGSWLTVV.

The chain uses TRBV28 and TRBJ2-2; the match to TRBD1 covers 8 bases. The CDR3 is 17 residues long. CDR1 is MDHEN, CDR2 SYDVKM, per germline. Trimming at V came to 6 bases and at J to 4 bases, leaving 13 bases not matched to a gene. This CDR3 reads CASSYGPGQVPTGELFF. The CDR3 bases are TGTGCCAGCAGCTACGGGCCGGGACAGGTGCCCACCGGGGAGCTGTTTTTT.

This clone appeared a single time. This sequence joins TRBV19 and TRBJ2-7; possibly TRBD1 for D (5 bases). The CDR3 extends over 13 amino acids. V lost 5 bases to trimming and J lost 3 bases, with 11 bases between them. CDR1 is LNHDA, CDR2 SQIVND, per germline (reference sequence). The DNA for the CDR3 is TGTGCCAGTAGTCGGACACGAAACTACGAGCAGTACTTC. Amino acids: CASSRTRNYEQYF.

The CDR3 nucleotides are TGTGCCAGCGAGGGCGGGCTGAACGCACAAGATACGCAGTATTTT. It translates to CASEGGLNAQDTQYF. V and J are TRBV28 and TRBJ2-3, with a tentative D call TRBD2 (5 bases). The V gene lost 8 bases and the J gene lost 5 bases, with 20 bases spanning the gap. CDR3 length: 15 amino acids. The V gene's germline CDR1 is MDHEN and CDR2 SYDVKM.

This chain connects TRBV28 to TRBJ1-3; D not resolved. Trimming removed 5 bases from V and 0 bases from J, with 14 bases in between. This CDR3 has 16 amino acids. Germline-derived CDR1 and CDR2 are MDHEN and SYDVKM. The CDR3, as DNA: TGTGCCAGCAGTCCTCCCCGCCAGCTCTCTGGAAACACCATATATTTT. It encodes CASSPPRQLSGNTIYF. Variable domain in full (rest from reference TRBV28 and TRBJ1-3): DVKVTQSSRYLVKRTGEKVFLECVQDMDHENMFWYRQDPGLGLRLIYFSYDVKMKEKGDIPEGYSVSREKKERFSLILESASTNQTSMYLCASSPPRQLSGNTIYFGEGSWLTVV.

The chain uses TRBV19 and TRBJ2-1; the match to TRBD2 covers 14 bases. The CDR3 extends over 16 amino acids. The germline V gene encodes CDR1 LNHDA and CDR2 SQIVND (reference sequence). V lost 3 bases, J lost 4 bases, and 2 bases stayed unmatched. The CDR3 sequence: CASSIGLAGGYNEQFF. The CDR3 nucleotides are TGTGCCAGTAGTATTGGACTAGCGGGAGGATACAATGAGCAGTTCTTC.

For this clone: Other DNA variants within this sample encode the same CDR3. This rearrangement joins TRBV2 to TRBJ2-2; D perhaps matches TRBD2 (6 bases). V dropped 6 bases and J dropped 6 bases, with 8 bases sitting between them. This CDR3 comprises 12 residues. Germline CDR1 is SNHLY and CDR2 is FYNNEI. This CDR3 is CASSTGAGELFF. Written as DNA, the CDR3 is TGTGCCAGCAGCACGGGAGCCGGGGAGCTGTTTTTT.

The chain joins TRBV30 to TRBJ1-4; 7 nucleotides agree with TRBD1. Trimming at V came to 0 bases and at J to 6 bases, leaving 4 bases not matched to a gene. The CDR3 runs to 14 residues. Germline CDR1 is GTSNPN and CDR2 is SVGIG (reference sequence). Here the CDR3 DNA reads TGTGCCTGGAGTGTCGGGACAGCATATGAAAAACTGTTTTTT. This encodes CAWSVGTAYEKLFF.

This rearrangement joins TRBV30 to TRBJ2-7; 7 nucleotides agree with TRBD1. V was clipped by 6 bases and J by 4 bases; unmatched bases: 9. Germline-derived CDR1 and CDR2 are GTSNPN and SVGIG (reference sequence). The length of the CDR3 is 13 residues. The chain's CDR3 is CACGQELIYEQYF. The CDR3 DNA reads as TGTGCCTGTGGACAGGAACTTATTTACGAGCAGTACTTC. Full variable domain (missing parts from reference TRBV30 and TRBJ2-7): SQTIHQWPATLVQPVGSPLSLECTVEGTSNPNLYWYRQAAGRGLQLLFYSVGIGQISSEVPQNLSASRPQDRQFILSSKKLLLSDSGFYLCACGQELIYEQYFGPGTRLTVT.

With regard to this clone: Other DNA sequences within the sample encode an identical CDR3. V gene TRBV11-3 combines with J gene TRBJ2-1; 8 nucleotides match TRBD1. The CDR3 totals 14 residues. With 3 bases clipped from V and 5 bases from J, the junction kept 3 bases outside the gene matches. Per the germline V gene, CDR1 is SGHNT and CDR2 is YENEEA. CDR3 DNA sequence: TGTGCCAGCAGCTTGCGGACAGGGAACAATGAGCAGTTCTTC. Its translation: CASSLRTGNNEQFF.

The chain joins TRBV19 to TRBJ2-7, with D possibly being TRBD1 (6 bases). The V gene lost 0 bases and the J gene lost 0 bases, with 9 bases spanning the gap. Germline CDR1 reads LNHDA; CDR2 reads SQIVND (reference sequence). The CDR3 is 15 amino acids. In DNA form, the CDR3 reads TGTGCCAGTAGTATAGACCAGGGGAGCTCCTACGAGCAGTACTTC. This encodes CASSIDQGSSYEQYF.

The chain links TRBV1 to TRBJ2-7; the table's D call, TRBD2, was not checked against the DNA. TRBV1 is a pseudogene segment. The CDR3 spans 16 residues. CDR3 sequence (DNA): TGCACCAGCAGCCAAGGGGTTACTAGCGGATCCTACGAGCAGTACTTC. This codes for CTSSQGVTSGSYEQYF.

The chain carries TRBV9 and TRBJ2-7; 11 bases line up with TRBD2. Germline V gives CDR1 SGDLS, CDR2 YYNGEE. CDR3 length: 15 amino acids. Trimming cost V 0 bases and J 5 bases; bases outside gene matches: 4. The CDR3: CASSVVAGGPHEQYF. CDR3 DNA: TGTGCCAGCAGCGTAGTAGCGGGAGGGCCACACGAGCAGTACTTC.

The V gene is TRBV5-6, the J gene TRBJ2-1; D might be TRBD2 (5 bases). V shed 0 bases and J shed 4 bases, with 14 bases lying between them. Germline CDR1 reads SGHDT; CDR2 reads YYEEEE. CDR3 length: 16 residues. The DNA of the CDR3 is TGTGCCAGCAGCTTGGGTCGGGTTAGCGTTTACAATGAGCAGTTCTTC. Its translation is CASSLGRVSVYNEQFF. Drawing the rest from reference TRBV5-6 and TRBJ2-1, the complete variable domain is DAGVTQSPTHLIKTRGQQVTLRCSPKSGHDTVSWYQQALGQGPQFIFQYYEEEERQRGNFPDRFSGHQFPNYSSELNVNALLLGDSALYLCASSLGRVSVYNEQFFGPGTRLTVL.

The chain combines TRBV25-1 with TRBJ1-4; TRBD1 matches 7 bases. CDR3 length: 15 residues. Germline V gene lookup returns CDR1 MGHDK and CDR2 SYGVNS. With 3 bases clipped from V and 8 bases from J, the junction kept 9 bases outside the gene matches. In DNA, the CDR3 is TGTGCCAGCAGTGACGCAGGGGGTGATAACGAAAAACTGTTTTTT. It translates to CASSDAGGDNEKLFF.

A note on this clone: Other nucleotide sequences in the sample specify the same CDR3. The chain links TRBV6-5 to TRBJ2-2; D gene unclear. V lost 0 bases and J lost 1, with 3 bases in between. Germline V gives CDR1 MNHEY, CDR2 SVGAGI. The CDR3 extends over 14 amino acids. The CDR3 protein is CASSYSRNTGELFF. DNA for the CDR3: TGTGCCAGCAGTTACTCTCGGAACACCGGGGAGCTGTTTTTT.

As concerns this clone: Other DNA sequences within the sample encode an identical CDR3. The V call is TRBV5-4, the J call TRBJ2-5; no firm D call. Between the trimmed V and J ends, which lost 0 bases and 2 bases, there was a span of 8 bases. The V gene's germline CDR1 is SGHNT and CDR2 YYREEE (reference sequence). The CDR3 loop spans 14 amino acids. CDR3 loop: CASSLAGVQETQYF. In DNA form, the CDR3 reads TGTGCCAGCAGCTTGGCAGGCGTTCAAGAGACCCAGTACTTC.

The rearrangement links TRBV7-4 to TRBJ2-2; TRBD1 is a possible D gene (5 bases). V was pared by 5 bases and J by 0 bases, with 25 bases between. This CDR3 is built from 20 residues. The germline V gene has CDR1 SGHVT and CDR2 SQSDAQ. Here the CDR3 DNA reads TGTGCCAGCAGCGTGCAGGGCTCCCGTCGACATACCTCGAACACCGGGGAGCTGTTTTTT. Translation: CASSVQGSRRHTSNTGELFF.

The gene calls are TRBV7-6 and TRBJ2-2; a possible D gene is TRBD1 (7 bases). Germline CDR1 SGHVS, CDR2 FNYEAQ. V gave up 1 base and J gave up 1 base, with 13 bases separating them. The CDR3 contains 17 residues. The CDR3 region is CASSLEGASENTGELFF. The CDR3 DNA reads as TGTGCCAGCAGCTTAGAGGGGGCTAGCGAGAACACCGGGGAGCTGTTTTTT.

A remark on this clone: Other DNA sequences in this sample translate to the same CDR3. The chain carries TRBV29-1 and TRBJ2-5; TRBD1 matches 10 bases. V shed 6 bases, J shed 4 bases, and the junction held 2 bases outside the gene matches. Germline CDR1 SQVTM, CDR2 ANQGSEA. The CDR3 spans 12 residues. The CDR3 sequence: CSVDRGRETQYF. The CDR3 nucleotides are TGCAGCGTAGACAGGGGGCGAGAGACCCAGTACTTC. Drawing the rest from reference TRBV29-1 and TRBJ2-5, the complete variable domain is SAVISQKPSRDICQRGTSLTIQCQVDSQVTMMFWYRQQPGQSLTLIATANQGSEATYESGFVIDKFPISRPNLTFSTLTVSNMSPEDSSIYLCSVDRGRETQYFGPGTRLLVL.

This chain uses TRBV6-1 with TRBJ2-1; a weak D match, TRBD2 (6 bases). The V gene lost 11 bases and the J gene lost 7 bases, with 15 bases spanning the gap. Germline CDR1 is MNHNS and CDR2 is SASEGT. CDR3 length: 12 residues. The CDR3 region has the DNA TGTGCCGGAGGGATGTCGTTGAATGAGCAGTTCTTC. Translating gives CAGGMSLNEQFF.

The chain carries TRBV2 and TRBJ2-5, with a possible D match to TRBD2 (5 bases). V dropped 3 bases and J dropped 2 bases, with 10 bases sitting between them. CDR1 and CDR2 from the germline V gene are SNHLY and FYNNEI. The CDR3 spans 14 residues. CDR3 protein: CASSDTSAQETQYF. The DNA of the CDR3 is TGTGCCAGCAGTGATACTAGTGCGCAAGAGACCCAGTACTTC. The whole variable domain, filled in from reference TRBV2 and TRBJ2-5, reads EPEVTQTPSHQVTQMGQEVILRCVPISNHLYFYWYRQILGQKVEFLVSFYNNEISEKSEIFDDQFSVERPDGSNFTLKIRSTKLEDSAMYFCASSDTSAQETQYFGPGTRLLVL.

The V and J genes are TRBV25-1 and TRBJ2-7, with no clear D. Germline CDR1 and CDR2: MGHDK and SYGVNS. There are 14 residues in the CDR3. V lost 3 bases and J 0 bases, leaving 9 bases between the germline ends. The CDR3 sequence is CASSDHYLSYEQYF. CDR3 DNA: TGTGCCAGCAGTGACCACTACCTCTCCTACGAGCAGTACTTC.

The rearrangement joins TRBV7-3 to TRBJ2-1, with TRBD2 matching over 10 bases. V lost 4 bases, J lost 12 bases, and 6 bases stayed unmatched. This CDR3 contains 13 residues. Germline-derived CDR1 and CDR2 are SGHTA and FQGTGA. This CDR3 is CASSSSGSTRQFF. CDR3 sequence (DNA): TGTGCCAGCAGCTCTAGCGGGAGCACGAGGCAGTTCTTC.

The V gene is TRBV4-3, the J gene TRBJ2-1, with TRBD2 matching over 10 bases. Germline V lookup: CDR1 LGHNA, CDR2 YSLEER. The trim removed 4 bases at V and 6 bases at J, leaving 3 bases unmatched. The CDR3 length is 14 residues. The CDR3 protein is CASSRGLAVNEQFF. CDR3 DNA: TGCGCCAGCAGCCGAGGACTAGCGGTCAATGAGCAGTTCTTC.

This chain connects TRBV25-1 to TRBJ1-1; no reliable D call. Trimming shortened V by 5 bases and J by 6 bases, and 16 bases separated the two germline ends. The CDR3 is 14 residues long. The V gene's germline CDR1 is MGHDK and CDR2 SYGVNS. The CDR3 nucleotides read TGTGCCAGCAGTCGTTCTTCCCGGGGAGCTGAAGCTTTCTTT. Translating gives CASSRSSRGAEAFF. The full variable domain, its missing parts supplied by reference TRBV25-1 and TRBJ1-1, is EADIYQTPRYLVIGTGKKITLECSQTMGHDKMYWYQQDPGMELHLIHYSYGVNSTEKGDLSSESTVSRIRTEHFPLTLESARPSHTSQYLCASSRSSRGAEAFFGQGTRLTVV.

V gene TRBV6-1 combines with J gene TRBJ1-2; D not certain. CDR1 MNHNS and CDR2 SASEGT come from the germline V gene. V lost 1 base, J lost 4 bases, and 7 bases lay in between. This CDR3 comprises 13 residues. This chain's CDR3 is CASSEDRSYGYTF. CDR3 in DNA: TGTGCCAGCAGTGAAGACCGATCCTATGGCTACACCTTC.

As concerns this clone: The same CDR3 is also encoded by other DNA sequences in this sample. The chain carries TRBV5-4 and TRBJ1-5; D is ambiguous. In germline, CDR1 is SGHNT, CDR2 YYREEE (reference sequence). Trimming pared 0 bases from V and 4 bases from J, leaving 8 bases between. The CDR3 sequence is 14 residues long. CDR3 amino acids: CASSLGPLNQPQHF. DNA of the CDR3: TGTGCCAGCAGCTTGGGTCCGCTAAATCAGCCCCAGCATTTT.

CDR3 bases: TGTGCCAGCAGCTTGGGCGGTCGTCCTACACACGAGCAGTACTTC. Translation gives CASSLGGRPTHEQYF. The chain joins TRBV5-4 to TRBJ2-7, with unresolved D. Per the germline V gene, CDR1 is SGHNT and CDR2 is YYREEE (reference sequence). The CDR3 contains 15 residues. Trimming stripped 0 bases from V and 5 bases from J, with 15 bases between.

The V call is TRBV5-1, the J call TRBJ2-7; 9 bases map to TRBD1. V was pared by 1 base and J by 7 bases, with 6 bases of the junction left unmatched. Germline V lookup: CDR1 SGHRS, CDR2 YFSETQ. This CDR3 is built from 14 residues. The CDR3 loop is CASSLLQGAREQYF. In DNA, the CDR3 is TGCGCCAGCAGCTTGCTACAGGGGGCGCGGGAGCAGTACTTC.

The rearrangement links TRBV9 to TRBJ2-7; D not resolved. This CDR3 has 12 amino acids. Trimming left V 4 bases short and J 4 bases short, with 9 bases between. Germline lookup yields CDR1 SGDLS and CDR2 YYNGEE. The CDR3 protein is CASSTEGYEQYF. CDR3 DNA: TGTGCCAGCAGCACAGAAGGTTACGAGCAGTACTTC.

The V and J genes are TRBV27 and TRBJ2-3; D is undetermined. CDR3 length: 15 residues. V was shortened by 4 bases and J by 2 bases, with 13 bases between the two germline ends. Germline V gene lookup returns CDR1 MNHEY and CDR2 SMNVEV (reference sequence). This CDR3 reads CASSSVGSATDTQYF. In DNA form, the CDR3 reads TGTGCCAGCAGTTCTGTGGGTAGTGCCACAGATACGCAGTATTTT.